This TCR beta chain was captured by sequencing in a study of blood T cells in healthy people across ages. Overall study: Capturing about one barcoded beta molecule per two T cells was achieved by template switching.

Primers used in a second PCR of roughly 6 to 12 cycles were a sample-barcoded 5' primer and a J-beta primer mix. A minimum of 3 million CDR3-containing paired-end reads was obtained for each sample. TCRdb reprocessed the 5' RACE reads with MiXCR, giving one entry per CDR3 protein. Seen here are around 2 million distinct CDR3 sequences, about two fifths observed once, and the top ten hold roughly 23%. Study-wide findings and caveats: Per million T cells, TCR beta diversity dropped about linearly as age rose.

This clonotype was seen only a few times. Its antigen is as yet unknown. V was shortened by 0 bases and J by 13 bases, with 14 bases between the two germline ends. In germline, CDR1 is SGHRS, CDR2 YFSETQ. The CDR3 totals 13 residues. No fewer than 5.5 micrograms of total RNA were isolated from every sample. The sequenced sample consisted of blood. The rearrangement joins TRBV5-1 to TRBJ2-4; D is uncertain. The sequence was collected from a human donor in good health. CDR3 sequence: CASSLEQKGEQYF. CDR3 DNA: TGCGCCAGCAGCTTGGAACAGAAAGGAGAGCAGTACTTC.